This TCR beta chain was sequenced during a study of early T cells in non-severe SARS-CoV-2 infection. CDR1 is PRHDT and CDR2 is FYEKMQ in the germline V gene (reference sequence). The CDR3 consists of 13 residues. Trimming took 1 base from V and 9 from J, leaving 10 bases between them. At least ten counts were recorded for this clonotype. TCRdb ran MiXCR on the 5' RACE reads and lists one entry per CDR3 protein. The data contain about 22,000 distinct CDR3 sequences, approximately 4.4% of them singletons. This sequence joins TRBV13 and TRBJ2-1; D unclear. Input material: whole blood. The clonotype comes from an adult who was a healthcare worker with PCR-confirmed SARS-CoV-2 infection or an uninfected control (not recorded which). Written as DNA, the CDR3 is TGTGCCAGCAGCTTAGACTTGTTCTCTGAGCAGTTCTTC. This gives the protein CASSLDLFSEQFF.